This T cell receptor (beta chain) was identified during a study of human T cells and chemical hapten exposure (dated by TCRdb to 2020 to 2023). About the full investigation: For sensitization, 2% DPC in acetone was applied to a roughly 2 cm by roughly 2 cm area of upper inner arm skin. Patients additionally received weekly therapeutic DPC doses to the scalp throughout the roughly 26-week study period. Patch testing on the upper back used Finn chambers containing 0.01% DPC, with scoring done after 6 days according to International Contact Dermatitis Research Group standards. Alopecia areata with under or over 50% scalp involvement, alopecia totalis and alopecia universalis were represented in the patient cohort, which was mostly female. Libraries were combined into a pool for sequencing, and differences in TCR yield between samples came mainly from small differences in library volumes within the pool. The study tracked peripheral blood TCR repertoire changes in vivo during primary and secondary sensitization to the hapten diphenylcyclopropenone (DPC) in alopecia patients. Blood was sampled from patients pre-sensitization (week 0) and at 2, 6 and about 24 weeks after DPC sensitization. Around 30 alopecia patients provided blood for TCR sequencing at one to four time points (pre-sensitization, 2, 6 and 24 weeks).

The CDR3 spans 16 residues, from the cysteine through the phenylalanine. The DNA shown is the 48-base CDR3, in frame from base 1. The germline V gene gives CDR1 as KGHSH and CDR2 as LQKENI. Reading the label with the study, this specimen's time point is: patch test 1, 2 weeks after DPC sensitization. The sample's treatment or condition label, decoded: therapeutic diphenylcyclopropenone sensitization with weekly scalp DPC. At each patch-test visit, blood was drawn before the patch test was applied. To be eligible, patients had to be aged 18 to 70, diagnosed with alopecia and judged suitable for DPC therapy, while pregnant patients were excluded. Unfractionated whole blood was collected in Tempus Blood RNA tubes, and total RNA was extracted from that blood. Overall study results and their limits: After repeated subsampling, changes were observed in the strength of the expansion versus patch-test correlation and in the threshold at which the correlation became significant. DPC sensitization did not change how many TCRs were above 1 in 1000 frequency, and no evidence was found of alterations in global repertoire structure. Significantly more large CDR3 similarity clusters were formed by expanded TCRs than by pre-sensitization or healthy control sets, consistent with antigen-driven responses. The number of PT1 expanded TCRs positively correlated with patch test score, significant at thresholds 8, 16 and 32 but not 4. Because all patients had alopecia, a presumed autoimmune disease, the immune response of the patients might differ from that of healthy individuals.

The library was prepared using RACE. TCRdb lists the instrument as NextSeq 500. During library preparation, unique molecular identifiers were attached to individual cDNA molecules so that TCRs could be counted quantitatively and reproducibly. Each blood RNA sample was used to sequence both TCR alpha and TCR beta chains. As for how the authors treated the data: Samples had a median of roughly 87,000 TCRs, with a range from roughly 23,224 to 700,000. The Decombinator software suite was used to annotate the V, J and CDR3 of the TCR reads. For the PS versus PT1 abundance plots, all samples were subsampled to the same number of TCRs (28,000). Expanded TCRs were defined as absent before sensitization and observed at least eight times at the 2-week time point. TCRdb reprocessing: public reads trimmed at Q25 with fastp, clones called with MiXCR, in-frame beta chains kept. Identical CDR3 proteins give one entry, which carries the most common genes and DNA. In this record, the V and J calls reflect TCRdb's handling and not the investigators' own analysis. The sample profile shows about 70,000 distinct CDR3 sequences; 9.8% of them were found once. The ten largest account for approximately 3% of the sample.

Remarks on this clonotype: There is no known antigen for this receptor. A much larger clone is a single base away; this may be a read error.

This clonotype was sampled from a woman between 35 and 50 years old with alopecia areata. Some clones in this sample may be carry-over from other donors' samples. The sample in question was whole blood, obtained in connection with sensitization to the hapten diphenylcyclopropenone (DPC). The rearranged segments are TRBV18 and TRBJ2-7, and the D gene may be TRBD1, 8 bases matching. The DNA reads TGTGCCAGCTCACCTCCCGGACAGGGAGGGGGCTACGGGCAGTACTTC. Translation gives CASSPPGQGGGYGQYF.